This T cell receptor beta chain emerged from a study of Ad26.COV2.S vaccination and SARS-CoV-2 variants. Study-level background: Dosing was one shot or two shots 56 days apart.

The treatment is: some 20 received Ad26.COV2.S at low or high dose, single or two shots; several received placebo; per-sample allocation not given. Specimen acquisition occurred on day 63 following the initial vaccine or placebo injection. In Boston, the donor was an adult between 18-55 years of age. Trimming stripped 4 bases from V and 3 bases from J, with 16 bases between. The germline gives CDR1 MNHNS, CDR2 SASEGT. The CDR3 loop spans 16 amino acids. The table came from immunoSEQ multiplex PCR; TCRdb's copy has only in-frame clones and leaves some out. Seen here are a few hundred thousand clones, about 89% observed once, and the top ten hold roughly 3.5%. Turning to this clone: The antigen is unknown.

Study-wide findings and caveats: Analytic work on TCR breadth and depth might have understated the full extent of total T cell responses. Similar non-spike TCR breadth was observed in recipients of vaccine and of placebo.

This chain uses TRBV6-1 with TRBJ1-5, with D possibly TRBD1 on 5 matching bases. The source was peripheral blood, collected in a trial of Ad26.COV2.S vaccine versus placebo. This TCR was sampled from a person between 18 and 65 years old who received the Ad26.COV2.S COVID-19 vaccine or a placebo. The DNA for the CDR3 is TGTGCCAGCAGTGCTGCAGCCCCAGGGATCAATCAGCCCCAGCATTTT. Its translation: CASSAAAPGINQPQHF.